The TCR beta chain described here comes from a study of T-cell memory formation after mild COVID-19. Broader study findings: Pre-infection memory contained some responding clones, which suggested that cross-reactive memory had joined. Those CD4+ clones that contracted were mainly in CM and EM (CD8+ ones in EMRA).

The V gene's germline CDR1 is SQVTM and CDR2 ANQGSEA. The CDR3 is made up of 13 amino acids. The junction had 0 bases not matched to a gene; V was cut back by 1 base and J by 6 bases. 5'RACE primed at constant segments yielded TCR alpha and TCR beta cDNA libraries bearing sample barcodes and UMIs. TCRdb re-analysed the 5' RACE reads in MiXCR, keeping a single row per CDR3 protein. The sample includes around 530,000 distinct CDR3 sequences, roughly 20% of them seen just once. As to this clonotype: The antigen is undetermined.

Sequenced material: PBMCs or a T cell subset sorted from them (not recorded which). The J gene is TRBJ2-2, the V gene TRBV29-1; 9 nucleotides line up with TRBD2. This TCR derives from an adult woman who had mild COVID-19 (a few samples of this study predate the infection). Cell type and time point are not known. CDR3 sequence reads: CSVEVAGAGELFF. CDR3 DNA sequence: TGCAGCGTTGAAGTAGCGGGAGCCGGGGAGCTGTTTTTT.